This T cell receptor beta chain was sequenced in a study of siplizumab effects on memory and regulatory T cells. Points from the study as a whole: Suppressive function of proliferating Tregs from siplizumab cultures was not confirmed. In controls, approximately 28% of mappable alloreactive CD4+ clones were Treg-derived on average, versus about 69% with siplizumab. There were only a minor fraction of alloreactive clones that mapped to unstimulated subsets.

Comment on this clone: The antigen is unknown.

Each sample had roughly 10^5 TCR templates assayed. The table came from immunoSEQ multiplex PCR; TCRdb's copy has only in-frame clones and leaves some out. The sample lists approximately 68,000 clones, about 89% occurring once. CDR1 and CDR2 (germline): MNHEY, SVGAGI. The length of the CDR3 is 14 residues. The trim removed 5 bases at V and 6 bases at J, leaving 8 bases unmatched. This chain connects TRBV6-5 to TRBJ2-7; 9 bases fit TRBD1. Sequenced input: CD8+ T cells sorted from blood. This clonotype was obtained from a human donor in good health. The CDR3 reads CASSGGTGSSEQYF. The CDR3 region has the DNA TGTGCCAGCAGTGGCGGGACAGGGTCGTCCGAGCAGTACTTC.